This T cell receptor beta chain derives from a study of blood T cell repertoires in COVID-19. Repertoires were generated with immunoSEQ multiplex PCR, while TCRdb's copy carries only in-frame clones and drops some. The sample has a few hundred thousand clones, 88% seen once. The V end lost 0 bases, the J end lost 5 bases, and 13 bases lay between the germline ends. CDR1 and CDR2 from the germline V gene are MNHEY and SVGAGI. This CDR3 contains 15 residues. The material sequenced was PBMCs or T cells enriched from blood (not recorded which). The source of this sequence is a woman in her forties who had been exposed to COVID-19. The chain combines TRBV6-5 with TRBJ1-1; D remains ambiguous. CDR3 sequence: CASSYSTGRRTEAFF. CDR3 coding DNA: TGTGCCAGCAGTTACTCGACTGGAAGGAGGACTGAAGCTTTCTTT.